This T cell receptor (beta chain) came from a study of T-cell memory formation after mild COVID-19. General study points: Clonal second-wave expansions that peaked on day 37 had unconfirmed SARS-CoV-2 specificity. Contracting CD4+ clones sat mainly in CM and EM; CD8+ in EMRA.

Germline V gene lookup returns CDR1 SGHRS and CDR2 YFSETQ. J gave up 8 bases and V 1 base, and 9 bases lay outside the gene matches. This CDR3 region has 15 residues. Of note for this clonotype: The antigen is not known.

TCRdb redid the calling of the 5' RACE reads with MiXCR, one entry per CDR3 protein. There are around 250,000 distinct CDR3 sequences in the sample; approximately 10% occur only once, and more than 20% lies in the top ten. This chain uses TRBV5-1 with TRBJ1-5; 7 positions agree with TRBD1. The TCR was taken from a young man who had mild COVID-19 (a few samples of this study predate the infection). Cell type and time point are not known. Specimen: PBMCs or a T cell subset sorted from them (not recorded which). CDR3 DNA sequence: TGCGCCAGCAGCTTGAGGCCAGGGGGTAAGGAGCCCCAGCATTTT. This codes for CASSLRPGGKEPQHF. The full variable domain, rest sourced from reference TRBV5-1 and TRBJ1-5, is KAGVTQTPRYLIKTRGQQVTLSCSPISGHRSVSWYQQTPGQGLQFLFEYFSETQRNKGNFPGRFSGRQFSNSRSEMNVSTLELGDSALYLCASSLRPGGKEPQHFGDGTRLSIL.